The entry below gives a single TCR beta chain sequence along with its context. These data originate in a study of shared clonotypes between healthy human individuals. The study ran the assay at deep level. Sequencing used immunoSEQ multiplex PCR; TCRdb keeps in-frame clones, though not all of them. Of 150,000 to 200,000 clones listed, about 93% were seen once; the top ten hold roughly 0.07%. Germline V lookup: CDR1 SGHTS, CDR2 YDEGEE. Trimming took off 0 bases at V and 0 bases at J, with 7 bases between the two ends. The CDR3 is 15 residues long. The sample taken for sequencing was naive CD4+ T cells sorted from blood. Sample subset: CD45RA+ positively selected. The clonotype comes from a woman younger than 45 in good health. The rearrangement links TRBV5-8 to TRBJ1-5; unclear D gene. CDR3 loop: CASSLGPYSNQPQHF. The CDR3 DNA reads TGTGCCAGCAGCTTGGGGCCCTATAGCAATCAGCCCCAGCATTTT.